The sequence of this T cell receptor beta chain was determined in a study of identical twins (dated by TCRdb to the mid-2010s). About the investigation overall: To test whether fetal clonotypes persist, the study used deep sequencing on TCR alpha and beta repertoires from monozygotic twins, unrelated adults of various ages, and cord blood. To rule out contamination, replicate twin experiments were performed at different times with different library preparation protocols. Paper-wide results and their limitations: Because the same donors could not be followed over many years, conclusions were based on cross-sectional statistical analysis. Fewer insertions were carried by abundant cord blood beta clonotypes, a similar but weaker trend appeared in young adult naive repertoires, and no such trend appeared in memory repertoires. Out-of-frame TCR alpha sharing in monozygotic twins was systematically underestimated by recombination models, whereas sharing between unrelated individuals was in agreement with the recombination models. A weaker excess of twin sharing was found in beta out-of-frame sequences because the signal-to-noise ratio was lowered by fewer shared sequences. Invariant T cells such as MAIT and iNKT could partly confound zero-insertion analyses, although diverse VJ usage argued against such confounding for most clonotypes. Out-of-frame TCR alpha sequences shared between twins showed an excess of low generation-probability sequences compared with coincidental sharing between unrelated individuals.

This clonotype was seen more than once but under ten times. Its antigen is currently not known. No clone much larger than this one lies a single base away; base qualities are absent. Library preparation employed 5' RACE. This sample was sequenced with an Illumina HiSeq 2000. A universal primer binding site was added through template switching, and the final cDNA carried a unique molecular identifier so that TCR cDNA molecules could be counted accurately. Specific primers in the conserved constant-segment region were used to synthesize first-strand cDNA for the TCR alpha and beta chains. To control for contamination, every cDNA library was double barcoded, receiving both a SMART-Mk sample barcode and Illumina barcodes. TruSeq adapter sequences, together with Illumina sample barcodes, were added in two successive PCR steps. The Illumina HiSeq platform was used with custom primers to sequence TCR alpha and beta cDNA libraries. Under the source paper's analysis protocol: Unique molecular identifiers were extracted from raw reads with MiGEC, and CDR3 positions were determined with MiXCR. Recombination models were inferred per individual with the repgenHMM and IGoR tools using an EM algorithm. The analysis of shared clonotypes was done with the tcR package in R, with sharing normalized by the product of cloneset sizes. To study raw recombination free of thymic and clonal selection effects, out-of-frame nonproductive sequences were analyzed. TCRdb trimmed public reads at Q25 via fastp, called clones via MiXCR and kept in-frame beta chains. Each entry is one CDR3 protein sequence, shown with its most common DNA and genes. V and J calls and clone size were set by TCRdb, not the authors. Within this sample are fewer than 550,000 distinct CDR3 sequences, with over 12% of them counted one time only. The ten largest clones represent roughly 0.46% of the sample.

Only healthy Caucasian donors were included. The twin cohort consisted of three pairs of female monozygotic twins, all aged 18 to 29 years. Positive isolation kits from Invitrogen were used to isolate the CD4+ and CD8+ T cell populations. Via the germline V gene, CDR1 is MGHRA and CDR2 YSYEKL. Trimming costs V 0 bases and J 7 bases, and their ends lie 13 bases apart. The CDR3 starts with the cysteine, ends with the phenylalanine, and has 16 residues. Left in the record is the CDR3 DNA by itself, 48 bases read in frame from the first base. Separately, the same data were catalogued under a study of yellow fever vaccine responses in identical twins. In that second paper, the authors write: The T cell response to vaccination in identical twins was reported by the authors to appear partly convergent and partly personalized. The study precisely tracked vaccine-responding T cell clones in identical twins.

This TCR came from a woman aged 18-29 years in good health. Input material: CD4+ T cells sorted from blood. This sequence uses TRBV4-1 and TRBJ1-6; TRBD1 is perhaps the D gene, given 5 matching bases. This receptor has the CDR3 CASSQEGTRTNSPLHF. The sequence in DNA is TGCGCCAGCAGCCAAGAGGGGACGAGGACGAATTCACCCCTCCACTTT.